Shown below are 20 T cell receptor beta chains from a single sample sequenced in a study of response to subunit inactivated influenza vaccine. TCRdb itself ran the RT-PCR reads through MiXCR, one entry per CDR3 protein. This table holds hundreds of thousands of distinct CDR3 sequences, 9.5% to 12% found once. The specimen was PBMCs from blood, collected about 40 days after vaccination. Every receptor here comes from a man aged 50-60 years who received an inactivated influenza vaccine.

This clonotype was counted a few times. The chain combines TRBV7-2 with TRBJ2-1; weak D call: TRBD1 (5 bases). In germline, CDR1 is SGHTA, CDR2 FQGNSA. V was cut by 1 base and J by 9 bases, with 13 bases left in between. This CDR3 is built from 14 residues. This chain's CDR3 is CASSLGAGYGEQFF. As DNA, the CDR3 is TGTGCCAGCAGCTTAGGGGCAGGGTACGGTGAGCAGTTCTTC.

This clonotype came up many times. This rearrangement joins TRBV4-3 to TRBJ1-2, with unresolved D. This CDR3 is 15 amino acids long. V lost 0 bases and J 2 bases, leaving 10 bases between the germline ends. The germline gives CDR1 LGHNA, CDR2 YSLEER. DNA of the CDR3: TGCGCCAGCAGCCAAGATCTCTCTAGAAACTATGGCTACACCTTC. Its translation is CASSQDLSRNYGYTF.

This clonotype was seen at least ten times. The chain employs TRBV12-3 or TRBV12-4 and TRBJ1-2, with no clear D. V was clipped by 6 bases and J by 2 bases, with 4 bases between them. This CDR3 is 11 amino acids long. CDR3 coding DNA: TGTGCCAGCAGCACAAACTATGGCTACACCTTC. Encoded protein: CASSTNYGYTF.

This clonotype was detected many times. The chain couples TRBV12-3 or TRBV12-4 to TRBJ2-3, with TRBD2 matching 9 bases. The CDR3 contains 13 residues. The V and J ends lost 7 bases and 4 bases, in that order; junction bases with no gene match: 3. CDR3 nucleotides: TGTGCCAGCAAGCGGGGGGTAGCAGATACGCAGTATTTT. Protein: CASKRGVADTQYF.

This clonotype was counted many times. CDR3 in DNA: TGCAGTGCTAGAGATGGAGGGACCTACGAGCAGTACTTC. Translating gives CSARDGGTYEQYF. The chain combines TRBV20-1 with TRBJ2-7; D is possibly TRBD2 (6 bases). Trimming pared 0 bases from V and 2 bases from J, leaving 8 bases between. There are 13 residues in the CDR3. Per germline, CDR1 DFQATT and CDR2 SNEGSKA (reference sequence).

This clonotype was seen only a few times. V is TRBV6-7 and J is TRBJ2-5; tentatively, D is TRBD1 (6 bases). TRBV6-7 belongs to the ORF category, with a function that is uncertain. The CDR3 is made up of 13 amino acids. V shed 10 bases and J shed 2 bases, with 14 bases lying between them. The CDR3 region is CATQAQGQETQYF. For the CDR3, the DNA is TGTGCCACCCAAGCCCAGGGGCAAGAGACCCAGTACTTC.

This clonotype came up many times. The CDR3 DNA follows: TGTGCCAGCAGCCCAGTGTATAGGGCCTCCAATGAGCAGTTCTTC. Translation: CASSPVYRASNEQFF. The chain has TRBV5-6 and TRBJ2-1; unclear D gene. The CDR3 runs to 15 residues. V lost 4 bases, J lost 6 bases, and 17 bases lay in between. In germline, CDR1 is SGHDT, CDR2 YYEEEE. Combining the CDR3 with reference TRBV5-6 and TRBJ2-1 gives the whole variable domain DAGVTQSPTHLIKTRGQQVTLRCSPKSGHDTVSWYQQALGQGPQFIFQYYEEEERQRGNFPDRFSGHQFPNYSSELNVNALLLGDSALYLCASSPVYRASNEQFFGPGTRLTVL.

V is TRBV24-1 and J is TRBJ1-1, with D perhaps TRBD1 (5 bases). Germline CDR1 reads KGHDR; CDR2 reads SFDVKD. This CDR3 is built from 12 residues. V was shortened by 8 bases and J by 5 bases, with 11 bases between the two germline ends. The CDR3 nucleotides read TGTGCCACCACCCTCCGGGGGACTGAAGCTTTCTTT. This codes for CATTLRGTEAFF.

This clonotype was picked up a small number of times. V is TRBV5-1 and J is TRBJ2-7; 9 bases map to TRBD2. With V trimmed by 1 base and J by 0 bases, 5 bases remained unmatched. Per the germline V gene, CDR1 is SGHRS and CDR2 is YFSETQ. This CDR3 has 16 residues. The CDR3 DNA reads as TGCGCCAGCAGCTTGCTGGCGGGAGGGCCCTCCTACGAGCAGTACTTC. Translated: CASSLLAGGPSYEQYF.

J is TRBJ2-1 and V is TRBV6-2 or TRBV6-3; D gene ambiguous. Trimming took off 5 bases at V and 7 bases at J, with 18 bases between the two ends. This CDR3 is built from 15 residues. Germline-derived CDR1 and CDR2 are MNHEY and SVGEGT. The CDR3 loop is CASSPDSLKGNEQFF. The CDR3 DNA reads TGTGCCAGCAGTCCCGACTCGCTAAAGGGTAATGAGCAGTTCTTC.

The chain uses TRBV5-6 and TRBJ1-5; maybe TRBD1 (5 bases). Between the trimmed V and J ends, which lost 6 bases and 9 bases, there was a span of 22 bases. In germline, CDR1 is SGHDT, CDR2 YYEEEE. This CDR3 has 15 residues. CDR3 sequence (DNA): TGTGCCAGCACCCGACGGGGGGAATTAACTAGGCCCCAGCATTTT. This gives the protein CASTRRGELTRPQHF.

This clonotype was seen many times. DNA of the CDR3: TGTGCCAGCAGCTTAGATGGCGCGCGTACGCAGTATTTT. It specifies CASSLDGARTQYF. V gene TRBV11-1 combines with J gene TRBJ2-3; D not resolved. In germline, CDR1 is SGHAT, CDR2 FQDESV (reference sequence). V lost 1 base to trimming and J lost 8 bases, with 10 bases between them. The CDR3 covers 13 residues.

The rearrangement links TRBV7-2 to TRBJ2-7; 9 positions match TRBD2. The V gene end was trimmed by 3 bases and the J gene end by 2 bases; junction bases not matched to a gene: 5. There are 15 residues in the CDR3. CDR1 and CDR2 (germline): SGHTA, FQGNSA. CDR3 sequence: CASSFGGGGAYEQYF. The CDR3 nucleotides are TGTGCCAGCAGCTTTGGTGGCGGGGGGGCCTACGAGCAGTACTTC.

The chain combines TRBV20-1 with TRBJ2-2, with D perhaps matching TRBD1 (6 bases). This CDR3 contains 15 residues. Trimming stripped 3 bases from V and 0 bases from J, with 11 bases between. Germline V gene lookup returns CDR1 DFQATT and CDR2 SNEGSKA (reference sequence). This CDR3 is CSASIGTPNTGELFF. DNA of the CDR3: TGCAGTGCTAGCATTGGGACACCGAACACCGGGGAGCTGTTTTTT.

This clonotype turned up a few times. The rearrangement uses TRBV7-9 and TRBJ2-7; tentatively, D is TRBD1 (6 bases). V lost 4 bases, J lost 1 base, and 11 bases lay in between. CDR3 size: 14 residues. In germline, CDR1 is SEHNR, CDR2 FQNEAQ (reference sequence). The CDR3 DNA reads as TGTGCCAGCAGCTCCAAGACAGGATCCTACGAGCAGTACTTC. Amino acid sequence: CASSSKTGSYEQYF. The whole variable domain, filled in from reference TRBV7-9 and TRBJ2-7, reads DTGVSQNPRHKITKRGQNVTFRCDPISEHNRLYWYRQTLGQGPEFLTYFQNEAQLEKSRLLSDRFSAERPKGSFSTLEIQRTEQGDSAMYLCASSSKTGSYEQYFGPGTRLTVT.

V gene TRBV5-5 combines with J gene TRBJ1-4; D unclear. The germline V and J ends were trimmed by 0 bases and 8 bases, with 8 bases remaining between them. Germline loops: CDR1 SGHKS, CDR2 YYEKEE (reference sequence). This CDR3 comprises 13 residues. CDR3 nucleotides: TGTGCCAGCAGCTTGGCTGCCCGGGAAAAACTGTTTTTT. Protein: CASSLAAREKLFF.

This clonotype appeared many times. The chain is built from TRBV12-3 or TRBV12-4 and TRBJ2-1; unclear D gene. The CDR3 has 11 amino acids. Trimming stripped 6 bases from V and 10 bases from J, with 10 bases between. The CDR3: CASRAVREQFF. DNA for the CDR3: TGTGCCAGCAGGGCCGTGAGAGAGCAGTTCTTC.

This clonotype was picked up a small number of times. The chain employs TRBV2 and TRBJ2-3, with D possibly being TRBD2 (6 bases). The length of the CDR3 is 15 residues. Trimming removed 6 bases at V and 0 bases at J, with 13 bases between. The germline CDR1 and CDR2 sequences are SNHLY and FYNNEI. The chain's CDR3 is CASSLNGRSTDTQYF. DNA for the CDR3: TGTGCCAGCAGCCTTAACGGGAGAAGCACAGATACGCAGTATTTT.

V is TRBV6-1 and J is TRBJ2-5; 7 bases fit TRBD2. Trimming cost V 8 bases and J 5 bases; bases outside gene matches: 11. The CDR3 is made up of 14 amino acids. The V gene's germline CDR1 is MNHNS and CDR2 SASEGT. CDR3 bases: TGTGCCAGCGGAAGAGGGAGGGCCGGCGAGACCCAGTACTTC. Translated: CASGRGRAGETQYF.

The chain recombines TRBV20-1 with TRBJ1-5; D not resolved. Per the germline V gene, CDR1 is DFQATT and CDR2 is SNEGSKA (reference sequence). CDR3 length: 15 amino acids. V was shortened by 3 bases and J by 3 bases, with 15 bases between the two germline ends. CDR3 coding DNA: TGCAGTGCTAGTTCGCGGCCGCTCGACAATCAGCCCCAGCATTTT. It specifies CSASSRPLDNQPQHF.